What follows describes a single T cell receptor (beta chain). This clonotype was recorded many times. Its binding antigen is unknown. No much larger clone exists at a distance of one base, and base qualities are not known. Library preparation employed RACE. The listed sequencing device is NextSeq 500. Library preparation attached unique molecular identifiers to individual cDNA molecules for quantitative, reproducible TCR counting. Each blood RNA sample was used to sequence both TCR alpha and TCR beta chains. The published analysis was carried out like this. The median number of TCRs per sample was 85,000 to 100,000, ranging from about 23,224 to 750,000. V, J and CDR3 annotation of the TCR reads was performed with the Decombinator software suite. Every sample was subsampled to the same number of TCRs (28,000) for the PS versus PT1 abundance plots. Expanded TCRs were defined as absent before sensitization and observed at least eight times at the 2-week time point. TCRdb reprocessing: public reads trimmed at Q25 with fastp, clones called with MiXCR, in-frame beta chains kept. Every CDR3 protein is listed once, alongside the most common genes and DNA of its rows. The V and J calls were determined by TCRdb, not by the authors. Here the sample has a few hundred thousand distinct CDR3 sequences; around 5% occur a single time. The ten largest account for under 3% of the sample.

This sample was included in a study of human T cells and chemical hapten exposure (dated by TCRdb to about 2021). About the investigation overall: For sensitization, 2% DPC in acetone was applied to an approximately 2 cm by approximately 2 cm area of upper inner arm skin. Patch testing was done on the upper back using Finn chambers containing 0.01% DPC, and results were scored after 6 days according to International Contact Dermatitis Research Group standards. The mostly female patient cohort included alopecia areata with under or over 50% scalp involvement, alopecia totalis and alopecia universalis. Libraries were pooled for sequencing, and per-sample TCR yields varied mainly because of small differences in library volumes within the pool. Some 29 alopecia patients gave blood for TCR sequencing at one to four time points (pre-sensitization, 2, 6 and 24 weeks). Blood was sampled from patients pre-sensitization (week 0) and at 2, 6 and about 24 weeks after DPC sensitization. Weekly therapeutic DPC doses were additionally applied to the scalp of patients throughout the roughly 26-week study period. In alopecia patients, the study followed how the peripheral blood TCR repertoire changed in vivo over primary and secondary sensitization to diphenylcyclopropenone (DPC), a hapten.

Here is what the overall study found, with its caveats: Repeated subsampling changed both the strength of the expansion versus patch-test correlation and the threshold at which that correlation became significant. Expanded TCRs formed significantly more large CDR3 similarity clusters than pre-sensitization or healthy control sets, consistent with antigen-driven responses. Because all patients had alopecia, a presumed autoimmune disease, the immune response of the patients might differ from that of healthy individuals. A positive correlation was found between the number of PT1 expanded TCRs and patch test score, with significance reached at thresholds 8, 16 and 32 but not 4. No change with DPC sensitization was found in the number of TCRs above 1 in 1000 frequency, and no evidence of global repertoire structure alterations was found.

The time point label for this specimen denotes: patch test 1, 2 weeks after DPC sensitization. The sample's treatment or condition label, in plain terms: therapeutic diphenylcyclopropenone sensitization with weekly scalp DPC. At each patch-test visit, blood was drawn before the patch test was applied. Patients were considered eligible if aged 18 to 70, diagnosed with alopecia and deemed suitable for DPC therapy, and patients were excluded if pregnant. Total RNA was extracted from unfractionated whole blood that had been collected in Tempus Blood RNA tubes. V is pared back by 6 bases and J by 4 bases, with 13 bases lying between the germline termini. The CDR3 holds 13 amino acids from the cysteine to the phenylalanine. The entry retains the CDR3 DNA only, 39 bases that are in frame from base 1. The germline V gene (reference sequence) supplies CDR1 DFQATT and CDR2 SNEGSKA.

The source is a woman in her fifties or sixties with alopecia areata. Some clones in this sample may be carry-over from other donors' samples. The sample was whole blood, taken in connection with sensitization to the hapten diphenylcyclopropenone (DPC). The V and J segments used are TRBV20-1 and TRBJ2-4; the D gene lacks a confident call. CDR3 sequence: CSADELIKNIQYF. The bases are TGCAGTGCCGACGAGTTAATTAAAAACATTCAGTACTTC.